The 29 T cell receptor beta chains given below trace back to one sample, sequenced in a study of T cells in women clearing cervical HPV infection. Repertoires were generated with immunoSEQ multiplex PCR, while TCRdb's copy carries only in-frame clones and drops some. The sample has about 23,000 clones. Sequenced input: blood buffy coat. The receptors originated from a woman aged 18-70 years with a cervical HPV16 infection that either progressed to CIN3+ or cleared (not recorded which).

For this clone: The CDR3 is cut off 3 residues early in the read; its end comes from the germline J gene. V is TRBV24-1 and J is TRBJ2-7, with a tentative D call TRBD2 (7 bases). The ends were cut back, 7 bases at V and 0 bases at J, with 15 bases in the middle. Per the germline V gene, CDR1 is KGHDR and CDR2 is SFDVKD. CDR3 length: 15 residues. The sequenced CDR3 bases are TGTGCCACCAGCGAGGGGGGGTTGAGCTCCTACGAG. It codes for CATSEGGLSSYE. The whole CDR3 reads CATSEGGLSSYEQYF.

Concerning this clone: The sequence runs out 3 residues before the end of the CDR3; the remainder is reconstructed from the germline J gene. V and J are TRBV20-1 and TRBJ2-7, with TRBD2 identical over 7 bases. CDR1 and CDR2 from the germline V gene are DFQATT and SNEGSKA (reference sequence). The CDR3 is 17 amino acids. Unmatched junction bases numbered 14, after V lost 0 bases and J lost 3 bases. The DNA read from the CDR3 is TGCAGTGCTAGAGACCAGGCGATAGCGGGCCCCGTCTACGAG. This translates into CSARDQAIAGPVYE. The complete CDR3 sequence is CSARDQAIAGPVYEQYF.

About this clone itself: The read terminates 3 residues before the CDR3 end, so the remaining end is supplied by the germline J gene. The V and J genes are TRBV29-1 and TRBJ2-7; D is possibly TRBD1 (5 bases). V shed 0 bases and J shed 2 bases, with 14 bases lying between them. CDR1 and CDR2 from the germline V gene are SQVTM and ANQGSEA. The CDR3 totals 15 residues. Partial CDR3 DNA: TGCAGCGTTGAAGAGGGGTCAGGGATGACCTACGAG. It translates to CSVEEGSGMTYE. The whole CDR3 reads CSVEEGSGMTYEQYF.

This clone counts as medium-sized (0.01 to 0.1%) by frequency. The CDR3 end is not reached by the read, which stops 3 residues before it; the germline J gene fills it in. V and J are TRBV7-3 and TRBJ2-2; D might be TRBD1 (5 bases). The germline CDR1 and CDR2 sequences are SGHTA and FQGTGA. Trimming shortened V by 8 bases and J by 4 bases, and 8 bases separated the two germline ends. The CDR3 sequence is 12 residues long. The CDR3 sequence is CASSQGTGELFF. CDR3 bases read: TGTGCCAGCTCCCAGGGCACCGGGGAG.

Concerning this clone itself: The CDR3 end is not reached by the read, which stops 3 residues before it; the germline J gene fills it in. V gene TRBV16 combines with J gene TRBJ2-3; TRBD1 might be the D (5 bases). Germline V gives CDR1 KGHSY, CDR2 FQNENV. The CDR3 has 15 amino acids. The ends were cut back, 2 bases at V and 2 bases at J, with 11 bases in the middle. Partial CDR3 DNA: TGTGCCAGCAGCCAAGGGCAGGGCCTCACAGATACG. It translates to CASSQGQGLTDT. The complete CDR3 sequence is CASSQGQGLTDTQYF.

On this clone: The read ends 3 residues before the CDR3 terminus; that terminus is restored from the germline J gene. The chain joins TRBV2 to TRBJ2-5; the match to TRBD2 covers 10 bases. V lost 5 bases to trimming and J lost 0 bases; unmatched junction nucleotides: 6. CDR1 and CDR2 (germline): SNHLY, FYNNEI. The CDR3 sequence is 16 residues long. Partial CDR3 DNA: TGTGCCAGCAGTTTGACTAGCGGGCTATACCAAGAGACC. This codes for CASSLTSGLYQET. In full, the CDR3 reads CASSLTSGLYQETQYF.

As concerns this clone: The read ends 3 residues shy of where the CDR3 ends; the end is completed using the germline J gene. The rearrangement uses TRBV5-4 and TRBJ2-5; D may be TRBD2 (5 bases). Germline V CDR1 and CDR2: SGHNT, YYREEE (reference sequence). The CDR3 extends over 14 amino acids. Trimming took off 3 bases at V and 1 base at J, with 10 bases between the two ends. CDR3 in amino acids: CASSSGETQETQYF. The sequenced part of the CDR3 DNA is TGTGCCAGCAGCTCCGGGGAGACCCAAGAGACC.

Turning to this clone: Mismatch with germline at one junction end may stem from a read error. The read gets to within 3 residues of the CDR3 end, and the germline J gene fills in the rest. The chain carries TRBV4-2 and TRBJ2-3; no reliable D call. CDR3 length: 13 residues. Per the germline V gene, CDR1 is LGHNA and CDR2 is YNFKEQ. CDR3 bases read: TGCGCCAGCAGCCAAGATCGTTCTAGTACG. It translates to CASSQDRSST. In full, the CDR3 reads CASSQDRSSTQYF.

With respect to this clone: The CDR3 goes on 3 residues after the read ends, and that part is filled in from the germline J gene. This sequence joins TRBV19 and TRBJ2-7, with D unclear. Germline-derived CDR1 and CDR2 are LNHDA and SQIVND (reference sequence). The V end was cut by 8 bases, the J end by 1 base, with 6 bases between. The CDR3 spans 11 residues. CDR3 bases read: TGTGCCAGTGGCTTTTCCTACGAG. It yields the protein CASGFSYE. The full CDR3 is CASGFSYEQYF.

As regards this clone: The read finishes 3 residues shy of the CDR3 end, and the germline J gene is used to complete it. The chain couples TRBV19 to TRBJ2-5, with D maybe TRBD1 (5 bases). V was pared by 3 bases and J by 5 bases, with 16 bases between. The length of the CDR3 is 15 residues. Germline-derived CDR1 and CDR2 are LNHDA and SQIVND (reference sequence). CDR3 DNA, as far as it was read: TGTGCCAGTAGTATGGGCAGGGTCCCCCCTGAGACC. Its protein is CASSMGRVPPET. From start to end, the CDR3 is CASSMGRVPPETQYF.

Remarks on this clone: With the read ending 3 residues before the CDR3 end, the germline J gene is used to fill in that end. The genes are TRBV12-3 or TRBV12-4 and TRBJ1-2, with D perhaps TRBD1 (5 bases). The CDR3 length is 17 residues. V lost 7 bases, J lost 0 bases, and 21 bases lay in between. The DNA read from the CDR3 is TGTGCCAGCACCTTCGGGTGGGGGGGTGAGGCTAACTATGGC. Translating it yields CASTFGWGGEANYG. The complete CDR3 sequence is CASTFGWGGEANYGYTF.

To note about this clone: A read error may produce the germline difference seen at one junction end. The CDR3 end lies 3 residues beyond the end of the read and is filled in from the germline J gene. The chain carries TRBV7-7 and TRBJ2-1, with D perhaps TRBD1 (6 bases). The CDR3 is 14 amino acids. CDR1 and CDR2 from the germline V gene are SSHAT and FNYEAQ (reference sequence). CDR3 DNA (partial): TGTGCTAGCAGCTTAACCCGGGACACGCATGAG. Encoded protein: CASSLTRDTHE. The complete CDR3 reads CASSLTRDTHEQFF.

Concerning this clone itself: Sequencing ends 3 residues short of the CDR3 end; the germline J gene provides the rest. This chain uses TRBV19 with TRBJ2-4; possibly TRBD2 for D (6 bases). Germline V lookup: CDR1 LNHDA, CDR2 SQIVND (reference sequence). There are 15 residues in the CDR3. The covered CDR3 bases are TGTGCCAGTAGTATAGTACCAGAGGGGAGGTTTGGT. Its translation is CASSIVPEGRFG. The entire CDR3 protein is CASSIVPEGRFGQYF.

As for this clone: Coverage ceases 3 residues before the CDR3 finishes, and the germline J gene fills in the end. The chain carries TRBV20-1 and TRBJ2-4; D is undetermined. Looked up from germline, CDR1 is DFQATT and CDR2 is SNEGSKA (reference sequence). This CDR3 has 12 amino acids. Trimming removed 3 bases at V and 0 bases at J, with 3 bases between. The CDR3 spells CSASLAKNIQYF. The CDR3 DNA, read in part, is TGCAGTGCTAGCTTAGCCAAAAACATT.

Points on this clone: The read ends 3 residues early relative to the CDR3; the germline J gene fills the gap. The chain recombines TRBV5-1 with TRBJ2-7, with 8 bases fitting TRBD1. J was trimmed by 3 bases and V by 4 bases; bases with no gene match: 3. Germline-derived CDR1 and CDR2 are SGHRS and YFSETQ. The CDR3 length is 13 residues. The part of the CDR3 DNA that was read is TGCGCCAGCAGCAAGGGACAGGACTACGAG. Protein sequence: CASSKGQDYE. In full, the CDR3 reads CASSKGQDYEQYF.

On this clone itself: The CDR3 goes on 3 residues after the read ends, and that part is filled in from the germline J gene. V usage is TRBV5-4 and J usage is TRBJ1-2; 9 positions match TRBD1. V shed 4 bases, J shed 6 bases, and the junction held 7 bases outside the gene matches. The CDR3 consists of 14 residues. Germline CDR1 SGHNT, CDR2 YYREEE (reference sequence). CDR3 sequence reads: CASSRGDRVDGYTF. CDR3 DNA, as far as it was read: TGTGCCAGCAGCCGGGGGGACAGGGTGGATGGC.

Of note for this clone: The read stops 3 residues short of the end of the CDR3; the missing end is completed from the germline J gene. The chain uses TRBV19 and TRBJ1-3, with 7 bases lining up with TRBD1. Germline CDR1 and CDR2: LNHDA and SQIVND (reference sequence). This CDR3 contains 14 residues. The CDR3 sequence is CASSNWDSREPIYF. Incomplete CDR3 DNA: TGTGCCAGTAGCAACTGGGACAGCCGCGAGCCC.

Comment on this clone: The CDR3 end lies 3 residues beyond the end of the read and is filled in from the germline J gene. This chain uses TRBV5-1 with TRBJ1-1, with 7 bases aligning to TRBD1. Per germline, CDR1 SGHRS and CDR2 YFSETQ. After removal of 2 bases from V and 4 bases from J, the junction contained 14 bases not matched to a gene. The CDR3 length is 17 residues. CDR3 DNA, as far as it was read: TGCGCCAGCAGCTTTGCCAGGGGGTCTACTCAGATCACTGAA. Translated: CASSFARGSTQITE. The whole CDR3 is CASSFARGSTQITEAFF.

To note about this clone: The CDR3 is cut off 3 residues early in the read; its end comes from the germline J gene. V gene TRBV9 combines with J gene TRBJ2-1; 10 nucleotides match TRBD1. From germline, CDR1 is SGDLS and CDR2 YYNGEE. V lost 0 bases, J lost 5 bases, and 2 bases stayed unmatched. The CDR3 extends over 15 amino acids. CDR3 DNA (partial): TGTGCCAGCAGCGTAGTGGGACAGGGGAACAATGAG. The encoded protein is CASSVVGQGNNE. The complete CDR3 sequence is CASSVVGQGNNEQFF. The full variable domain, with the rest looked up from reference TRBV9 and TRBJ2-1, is DSGVTQTPKHLITATGQRVTLRCSPRSGDLSVYWYQQSLDQGLQFLIQYYNGEERAKGNILERFSAQQFPDLHSELNLSSLELGDSALYFCASSVVGQGNNEQFFGPGTRLTVL.

The sequenced CDR3 bases are TGTGCCAGCAGCCAAGAAAGACTAGCGGCGAACACCGGGGAG. This gives the protein CASSQERLAANTGE. The CDR3 reads in full as CASSQERLAANTGELFF. V is TRBV4-2 and J is TRBJ2-2; TRBD2 aligns across 9 bases. The CDR3 end is not reached by the read, which stops 3 residues before it; the germline J gene fills it in. This CDR3 is built from 17 residues. J lost 0 bases, V lost 0 bases, and 2 bases had no gene match. CDR1 and CDR2 (germline): LGHNA, YNFKEQ.

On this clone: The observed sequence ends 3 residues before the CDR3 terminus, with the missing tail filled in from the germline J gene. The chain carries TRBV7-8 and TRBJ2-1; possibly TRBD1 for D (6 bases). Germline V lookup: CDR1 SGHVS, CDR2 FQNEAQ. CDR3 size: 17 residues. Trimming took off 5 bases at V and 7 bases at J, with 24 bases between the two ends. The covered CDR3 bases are TGTGCCAGCAGCCCGGGGATTGGGTGGGTAACAGGGAATGAG. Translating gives CASSPGIGWVTGNE. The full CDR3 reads CASSPGIGWVTGNEQFF.

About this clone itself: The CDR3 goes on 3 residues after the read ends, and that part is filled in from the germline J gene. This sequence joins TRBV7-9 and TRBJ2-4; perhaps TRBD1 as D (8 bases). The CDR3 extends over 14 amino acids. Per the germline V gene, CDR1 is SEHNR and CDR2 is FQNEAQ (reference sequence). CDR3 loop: CASSGQQGDYGQYF. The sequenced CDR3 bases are TGTGCCAGCAGCGGGCAACAGGGGGACTATGGT.

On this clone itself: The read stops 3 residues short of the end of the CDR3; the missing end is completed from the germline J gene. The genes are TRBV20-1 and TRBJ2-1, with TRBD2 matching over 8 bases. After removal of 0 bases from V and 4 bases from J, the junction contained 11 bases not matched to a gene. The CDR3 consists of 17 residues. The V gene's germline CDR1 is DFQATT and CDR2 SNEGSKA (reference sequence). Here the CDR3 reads CSAREGLGEGDYNEQFF. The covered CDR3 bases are TGCAGTGCTAGAGAGGGACTAGGTGAGGGTGATTACAATGAG.

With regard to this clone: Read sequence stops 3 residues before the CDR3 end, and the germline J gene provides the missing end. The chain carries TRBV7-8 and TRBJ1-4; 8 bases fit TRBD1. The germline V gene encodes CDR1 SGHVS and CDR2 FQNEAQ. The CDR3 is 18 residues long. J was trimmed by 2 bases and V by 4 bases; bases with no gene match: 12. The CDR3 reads CASSSWKDRVKTNEKLFF. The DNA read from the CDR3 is TGTGCCAGCAGCTCCTGGAAGGACAGGGTTAAGACTAATGAAAAA.

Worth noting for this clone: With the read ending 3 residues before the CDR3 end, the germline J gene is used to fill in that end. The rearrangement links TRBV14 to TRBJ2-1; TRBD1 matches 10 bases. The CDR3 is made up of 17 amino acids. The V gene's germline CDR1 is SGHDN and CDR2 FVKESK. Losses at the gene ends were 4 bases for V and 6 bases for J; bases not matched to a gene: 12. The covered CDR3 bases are TGTGCCAGCAGCCGTACATGGGGGACAGGGGATAGCAATGAG. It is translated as CASSRTWGTGDSNE. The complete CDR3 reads CASSRTWGTGDSNEQFF.

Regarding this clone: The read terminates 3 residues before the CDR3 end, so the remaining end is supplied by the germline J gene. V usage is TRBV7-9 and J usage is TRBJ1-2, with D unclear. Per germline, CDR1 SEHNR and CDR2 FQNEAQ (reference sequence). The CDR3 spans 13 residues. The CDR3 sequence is CASSLGRDYDYTF. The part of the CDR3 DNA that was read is TGTGCCAGCAGCTTAGGCAGAGACTACGAC.

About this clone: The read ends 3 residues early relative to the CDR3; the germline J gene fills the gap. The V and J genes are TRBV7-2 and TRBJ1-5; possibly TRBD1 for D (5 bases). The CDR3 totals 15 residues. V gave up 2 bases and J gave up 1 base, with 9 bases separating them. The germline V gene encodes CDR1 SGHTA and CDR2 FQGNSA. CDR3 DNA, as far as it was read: TGTGCCAGCAGCTTATGGGGGGGGAGCAATCAGCCC. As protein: CASSLWGGSNQP. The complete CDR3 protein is CASSLWGGSNQPQHF. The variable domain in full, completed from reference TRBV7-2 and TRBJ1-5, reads GAGVSQSPSNKVTEKGKDVELRCDPISGHTALYWYRQSLGQGLEFLIYFQGNSAPDKSGLPSDRFSAERTGGSVSTLTIQRTQQEDSAVYLCASSLWGGSNQPQHFGDGTRLSIL.

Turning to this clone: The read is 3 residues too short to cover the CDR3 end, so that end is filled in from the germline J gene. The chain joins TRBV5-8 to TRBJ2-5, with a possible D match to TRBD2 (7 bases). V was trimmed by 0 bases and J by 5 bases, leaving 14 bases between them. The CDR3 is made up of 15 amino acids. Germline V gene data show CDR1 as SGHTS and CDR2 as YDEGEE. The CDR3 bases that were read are TGTGCCAGCAGCTTGGACGGGGGGCGACGGGAGACC. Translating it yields CASSLDGGRRET. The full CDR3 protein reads CASSLDGGRRETQYF.

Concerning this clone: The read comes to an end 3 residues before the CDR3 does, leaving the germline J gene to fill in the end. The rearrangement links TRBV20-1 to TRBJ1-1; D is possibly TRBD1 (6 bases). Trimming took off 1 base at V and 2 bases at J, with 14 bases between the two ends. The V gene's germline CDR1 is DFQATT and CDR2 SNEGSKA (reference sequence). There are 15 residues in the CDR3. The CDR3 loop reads CSARGARGGNTEAFF. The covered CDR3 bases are TGCAGTGCTAGAGGGGCTCGAGGGGGAAACACTGAA.